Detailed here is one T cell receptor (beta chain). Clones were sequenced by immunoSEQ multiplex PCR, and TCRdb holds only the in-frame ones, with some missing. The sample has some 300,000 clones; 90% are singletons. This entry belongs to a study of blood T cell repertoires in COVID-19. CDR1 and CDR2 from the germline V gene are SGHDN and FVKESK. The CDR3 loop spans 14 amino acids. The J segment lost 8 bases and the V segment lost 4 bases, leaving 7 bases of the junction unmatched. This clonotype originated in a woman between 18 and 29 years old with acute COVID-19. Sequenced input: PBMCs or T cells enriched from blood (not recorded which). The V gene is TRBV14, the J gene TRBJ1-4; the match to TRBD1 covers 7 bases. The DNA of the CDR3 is TGTGCCAGCAGCCCTTACAGGGGCGGGGAAAAACTGTTTTTT. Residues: CASSPYRGGEKLFF.